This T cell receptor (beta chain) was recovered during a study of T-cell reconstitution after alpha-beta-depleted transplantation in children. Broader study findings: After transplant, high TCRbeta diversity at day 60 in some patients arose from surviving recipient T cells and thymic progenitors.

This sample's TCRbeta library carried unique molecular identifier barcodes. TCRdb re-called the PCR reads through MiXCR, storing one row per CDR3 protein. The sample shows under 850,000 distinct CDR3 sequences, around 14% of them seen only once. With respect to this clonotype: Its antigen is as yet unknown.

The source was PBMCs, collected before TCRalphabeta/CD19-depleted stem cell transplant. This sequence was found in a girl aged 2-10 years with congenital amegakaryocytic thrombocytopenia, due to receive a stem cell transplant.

The CDR3 is CASSLRRGITGPNYGYTF. The CDR3 region has the DNA TGTGCCAGCAGTTTGAGAAGGGGCATCACCGGACCCAACTATGGCTACACCTTC. The rearrangement joins TRBV2 to TRBJ1-2; D may be TRBD1 (5 bases). The CDR3 spans 18 residues. V lost 5 bases and J lost 2, with 24 bases in between. CDR1 and CDR2 from the germline V gene are SNHLY and FYNNEI.